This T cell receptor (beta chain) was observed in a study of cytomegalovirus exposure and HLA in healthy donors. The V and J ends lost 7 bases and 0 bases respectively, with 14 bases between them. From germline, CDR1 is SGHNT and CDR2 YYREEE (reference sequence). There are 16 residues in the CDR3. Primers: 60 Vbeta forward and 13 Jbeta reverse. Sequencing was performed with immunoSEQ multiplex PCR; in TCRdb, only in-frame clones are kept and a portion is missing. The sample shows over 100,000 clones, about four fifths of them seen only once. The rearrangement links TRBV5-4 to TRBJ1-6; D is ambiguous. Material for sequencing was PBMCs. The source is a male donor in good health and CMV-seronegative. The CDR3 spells CASCNQGSSYNSPLHF. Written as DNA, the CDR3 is TGTGCCAGCTGCAATCAAGGGAGCTCCTATAATTCACCCCTCCACTTT.